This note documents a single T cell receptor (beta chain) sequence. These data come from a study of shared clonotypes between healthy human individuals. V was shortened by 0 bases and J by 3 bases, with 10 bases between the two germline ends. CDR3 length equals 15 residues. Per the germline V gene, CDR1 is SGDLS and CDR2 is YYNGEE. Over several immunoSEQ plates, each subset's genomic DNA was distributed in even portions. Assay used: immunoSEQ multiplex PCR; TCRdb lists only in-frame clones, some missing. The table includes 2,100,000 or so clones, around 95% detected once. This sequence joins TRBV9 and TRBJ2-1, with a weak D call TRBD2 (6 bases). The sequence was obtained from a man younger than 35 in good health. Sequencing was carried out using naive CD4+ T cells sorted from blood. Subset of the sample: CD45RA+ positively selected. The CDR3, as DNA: TGTGCCAGCAGCGTAGACCCGGGGGACTACAATGAGCAGTTCTTC. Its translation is CASSVDPGDYNEQFF.